Presented here are 19 T cell receptor beta chains from one specimen sequenced in a study of beta chain features in type 1 diabetes. Expressed TCRB transcripts were sequenced, since all the RNA that had been isolated was reverse transcribed. Assay: immunoSEQ multiplex PCR; the TCRdb copy retains only in-frame clones and omits some. The sample contains about 230,000 clones, 9.6% of which appear only once. The material sequenced was naive CD4+ T cells from blood. The receptors here all came from a woman between 18 and 29 years old in good health.

This clone occurred a few times. The chain is built from TRBV7-9 and TRBJ1-4; D uncertain. The CDR3 runs to 11 residues. Germline CDR1 and CDR2: SEHNR and FQNEAQ (reference sequence). V dropped 5 bases and J dropped 8 bases, with 6 bases sitting between them. CDR3 protein: CASSRTEKLFF. DNA for the CDR3: TGTGCCAGCAGCCGAACAGAAAAACTGTTTTTT.

This clone was counted ten times or more. The gene calls are TRBV28 and TRBJ2-7; D may be TRBD2 (5 bases). The CDR3 runs 14 residues. Trimming took 6 bases from V and 6 from J, leaving 18 bases between them. Germline CDR1 is MDHEN and CDR2 is SYDVKM. CDR3 sequence (DNA): TGTGCCAGCAGGATGGATCTAGCTTCCGCCGAGCAGTACTTC. Translating it yields CASRMDLASAEQYF.

A few counts support this clone. This CDR3 is also generated by other DNA sequences in the sample. The J gene is TRBJ2-3, the V gene TRBV18; a weak D match, TRBD1 (6 bases). The CDR3 is 14 amino acids. CDR1 KGHSH and CDR2 LQKENI come from the germline V gene. With 3 bases removed from V and 2 bases from J, the gap between germline ends came to 9 bases. The DNA of the CDR3 is TGTGCCAGCTCACCCAGGGGATCCACAGATACGCAGTATTTT. Translated: CASSPRGSTDTQYF. Drawing the rest from reference TRBV18 and TRBJ2-3, the complete variable domain is NAGVMQNPRHLVRRRGQEARLRCSPMKGHSHVYWYRQLPEEGLKFMVYLQKENIIDESGMPKERFSAEFPKEGPSILRIQQVVRGDSAAYFCASSPRGSTDTQYFGPGTRLTVL.

V and J are TRBV5-1 and TRBJ2-1; 8 bases are a match to TRBD2. V was pared by 4 bases and J by 4 bases, with 4 bases of the junction left unmatched. CDR1 is SGHRS and CDR2 is YFSETQ in the germline V gene. The length of the CDR3 is 14 residues. The CDR3 here is CASSLSGTYNEQFF. The CDR3 DNA is TGCGCCAGCAGCCTTAGCGGGACATACAATGAGCAGTTCTTC.

This clone was observed a handful of times. Compared with germline, one end of the junction differs, possibly owing to a read error. This chain joins TRBV7-7 and TRBJ2-5, with TRBD2 identical over 11 bases. Germline lookup yields CDR1 SSHAT and CDR2 FNYEAQ (reference sequence). CDR3 length: 16 amino acids. The CDR3 loop reads CASSSGLAGGQETQYF. The CDR3 DNA reads TGTGCTAGCAGCTCGGGGCTAGCGGGGGGTCAAGAGACCCAGTACTTC.

The chain is built from TRBV29-1 and TRBJ2-7; D is possibly TRBD1 (6 bases). The CDR3 spans 13 residues. V was pared by 4 bases and J by 0 bases, with 10 bases between. Germline assignment: CDR1 SQVTM and CDR2 ANQGSEA. The CDR3 nucleotides read TGCAGCGTTGGGCAGGGGCTCTCCTACGAGCAGTACTTC. It specifies CSVGQGLSYEQYF.

The V and J genes are TRBV7-8 and TRBJ1-1, with D perhaps matching TRBD1 (6 bases). CDR3 size: 14 residues. Trimming removed 1 base from V and 7 bases from J, with 13 bases in between. Per germline, CDR1 SGHVS and CDR2 FQNEAQ. CDR3: CASSLDGGRIEAFF. DNA for the CDR3: TGTGCCAGCAGCTTAGACGGGGGGCGGATTGAAGCTTTCTTT.

The gene calls are TRBV30 and TRBJ1-2; D is ambiguous. Deletions cut 7 bases from V and 2 bases from J, with 14 bases between. The CDR3 is 13 residues long. The germline CDR1 and CDR2 sequences are GTSNPN and SVGIG (reference sequence). Here the CDR3 reads CASRHGRNYGYTF. CDR3 coding DNA: TGTGCCTCTCGACACGGGAGAAACTATGGCTACACCTTC. Full variable domain (remainder filled in from reference TRBV30 and TRBJ1-2): SQTIHQWPATLVQPVGSPLSLECTVEGTSNPNLYWYRQAAGRGLQLLFYSVGIGQISSEVPQNLSASRPQDRQFILSSKKLLLSDSGFYLCASRHGRNYGYTFGSGTRLTVV.

In its sample, this clone was seen many times. The chain uses TRBV29-1 and TRBJ1-2; unclear D gene. Germline-derived CDR1 and CDR2 are SQVTM and ANQGSEA. V was clipped by 3 bases and J by 4 bases, with 15 bases between them. This CDR3 has 14 amino acids. The chain's CDR3 is CSVDLGLTRYGYTF. In DNA form, the CDR3 reads TGCAGCGTTGATTTAGGCCTGACTCGCTATGGCTACACCTTC.

This clone has a handful of counts. The chain joins TRBV11-2 to TRBJ2-5, with D perhaps TRBD1 (5 bases). CDR1 SGHAT and CDR2 FQNNGV come from the germline V gene. The CDR3 runs to 16 residues. Trimming removed 0 bases at V and 3 bases at J, with 14 bases between. CDR3 coding DNA: TGTGCCAGCAGCTTAGATGGCAGGGCTCCGAAAGAGACCCAGTACTTC. It translates to CASSLDGRAPKETQYF.

The chain recombines TRBV15 with TRBJ2-1, with a possible D match to TRBD2 (5 bases). The germline V and J ends were trimmed by 1 base and 7 bases, with 20 bases remaining between them. CDR3 size: 17 residues. In germline, CDR1 is LNHNV, CDR2 YYDKDF (reference sequence). CDR3 bases: TGTGCCACCAGCAGAGCGATTCGGGGTGAGTCAAGAAATGAGCAGTTCTTC. This gives the protein CATSRAIRGESRNEQFF.

As regards this clone: The same CDR3 arises from other DNA sequences in this sample as well. V usage is TRBV18 and J usage is TRBJ1-5; D remains unclear. Germline V gives CDR1 KGHSH, CDR2 LQKENI. Trimming removed 6 bases at V and 0 bases at J, with 12 bases between. CDR3 length: 15 residues. Here the CDR3 DNA reads TGTGCCAGCTCCCGGACCGGGGATAGCAATCAGCCCCAGCATTTT. Protein product: CASSRTGDSNQPQHF.

This clone was seen more than once but under ten times. The chain carries TRBV27 and TRBJ1-6; maybe TRBD1 (6 bases). The V end was cut by 6 bases, the J end by 1 base, with 10 bases between. The length of the CDR3 is 15 residues. CDR1 and CDR2 (germline): MNHEY, SMNVEV (reference sequence). This CDR3 is CASRAGVSYNSPLHF. The CDR3, as DNA: TGTGCCAGCAGGGCAGGGGTGTCCTATAATTCACCCCTCCACTTT.

This chain joins TRBV6-5 and TRBJ1-2; 10 nucleotides align to TRBD1. The germline gives CDR1 MNHEY, CDR2 SVGAGI. The CDR3 totals 15 residues. V lost 4 bases and J lost 7; bases outside the gene matches: 9. CDR3 nucleotides: TGTGCCAGCAGTTTCAATTCCGGGACAGGGGCTGGCTACACCTTC. Its protein product is CASSFNSGTGAGYTF.

This clone has only a few counts. The chain employs TRBV7-9 and TRBJ2-1, with TRBD2 matching 13 bases. The CDR3 spans 18 residues. V gave up 9 bases and J gave up 0 bases; unmatched junction bases: 11. Germline values: CDR1 SEHNR, CDR2 FQNEAQ (reference sequence). CDR3 in amino acids: CASTKGTSGISSYNEQFF. The CDR3, as DNA: TGTGCCAGTACAAAAGGGACTAGCGGGATAAGCTCCTACAATGAGCAGTTCTTC.

J is TRBJ2-1 and V is TRBV5-1; 9 bases line up with TRBD2. In germline, CDR1 is SGHRS, CDR2 YFSETQ. The CDR3 has 15 residues. With V trimmed by 0 bases and J by 8 bases, 6 bases remained unmatched. CDR3 sequence (DNA): TGCGCCAGCAGCTTGGAGCCTAGCGGGAAGGATGAGCAGTTCTTC. Translation: CASSLEPSGKDEQFF.

This clone was counted a few times. This CDR3 is CASSGDPQGRNTEAFF. For the CDR3, the DNA is TGTGCCAGCAGCGGAGATCCACAGGGAAGGAACACTGAAGCTTTCTTT. The rearrangement uses TRBV7-3 and TRBJ1-1; perhaps TRBD1 as D (6 bases). The CDR3 has 16 residues. CDR1 and CDR2 (germline): SGHTA, FQGTGA. V lost 5 bases and J 1 base, leaving 17 bases between the germline ends.

This clone has more than one count but fewer than ten. This chain links TRBV5-1 with TRBJ1-6; 8 bases match TRBD1. The CDR3 totals 14 residues. V was pared by 4 bases and J by 6 bases, with 3 bases of the junction left unmatched. CDR1 SGHRS and CDR2 YFSETQ come from the germline V gene. CDR3 amino acids: CASSTDRVNSPLHF. CDR3 DNA sequence: TGCGCCAGCAGCACGGACAGGGTTAATTCACCCCTCCACTTT.

This clone was seen more than once but under ten times. The chain employs TRBV7-9 and TRBJ2-3, with TRBD2 as a possible D gene (6 bases). Germline lookup yields CDR1 SEHNR and CDR2 FQNEAQ (reference sequence). V lost 1 base, J lost 7 bases, and 12 bases lay in between. This CDR3 has 14 amino acids. The CDR3 nucleotides are TGTGCCAGCAGCTTAGTACTAGCAGGTTATACGCAGTATTTT. Translating gives CASSLVLAGYTQYF.